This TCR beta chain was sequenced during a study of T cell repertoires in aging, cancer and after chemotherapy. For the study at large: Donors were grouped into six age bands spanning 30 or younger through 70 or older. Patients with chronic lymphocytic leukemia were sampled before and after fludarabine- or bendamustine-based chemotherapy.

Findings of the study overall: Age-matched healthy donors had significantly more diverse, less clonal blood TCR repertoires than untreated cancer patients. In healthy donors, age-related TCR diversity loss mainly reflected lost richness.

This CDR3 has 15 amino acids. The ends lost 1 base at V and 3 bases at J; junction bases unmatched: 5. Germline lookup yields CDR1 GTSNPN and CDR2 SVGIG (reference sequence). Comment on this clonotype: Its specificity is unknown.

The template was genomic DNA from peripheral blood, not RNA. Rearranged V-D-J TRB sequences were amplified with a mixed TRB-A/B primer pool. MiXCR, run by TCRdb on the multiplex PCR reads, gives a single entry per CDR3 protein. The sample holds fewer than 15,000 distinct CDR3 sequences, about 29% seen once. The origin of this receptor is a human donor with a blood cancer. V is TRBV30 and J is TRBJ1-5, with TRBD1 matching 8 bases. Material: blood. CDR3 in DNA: TGTGCCTGGAGTGCTTTGGACAGGGACAATCAGCCCCAGCATTTT. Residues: CAWSALDRDNQPQHF.